These 32 T cell receptor beta chains were sequenced from one sample in a study of blood T cell repertoires in COVID-19. Using immunoSEQ multiplex PCR, the repertoire was profiled, and TCRdb retains in-frame clones only, with some absent. The data show around 230,000 clones, with 83% seen just once and under 3% held by the top ten. The sample was peripheral blood. These receptors all come from a woman aged 40 to 55 with active or convalescent COVID-19.

The chain combines TRBV2 with TRBJ2-1, with D maybe TRBD2 (6 bases). There are 15 residues in the CDR3. Germline assignment: CDR1 SNHLY and CDR2 FYNNEI. The V gene lost 1 base and the J gene lost 8 bases, with 15 bases spanning the gap. The chain's CDR3 is CASSEGREPVDEQFF. In DNA form, the CDR3 reads TGTGCCAGCAGTGAAGGGAGGGAGCCCGTGGATGAGCAGTTCTTC.

This chain uses TRBV28 with TRBJ2-3; TRBD1 matches 9 bases. Germline CDR1 is MDHEN and CDR2 is SYDVKM. Trimming removed 6 bases from V and 5 bases from J; junction bases left unmatched: 12. The CDR3 spans 16 residues. DNA of the CDR3: TGTGCCAGCAGCTCCCAAGGGGACAGGGTGGGAGATACGCAGTATTTT. Amino acids: CASSSQGDRVGDTQYF.

This chain connects TRBV11-3 to TRBJ2-7, with a tentative D call TRBD2 (7 bases). Germline lookup yields CDR1 SGHNT and CDR2 YENEEA. Trimming shortened V by 5 bases and J by 4 bases, and 12 bases separated the two germline ends. CDR3 length: 13 amino acids. CDR3 nucleotide sequence: TGTGCCAGCAGCGGGAGGGGGACTTACGAGCAGTACTTC. Translating gives CASSGRGTYEQYF.

This clone has just a few counts. V and J are TRBV27 and TRBJ2-1, with 12 positions matching TRBD2. CDR3 length: 19 residues. J was trimmed by 2 bases and V by 0 bases; bases with no gene match: 8. Germline V CDR1 and CDR2: MNHEY, SMNVEV (reference sequence). The CDR3 coding sequence is TGTGCCAGCAGTTTATCACTAGCGGGGGGCCTCTATCCCTACAATGAGCAGTTCTTC. Translated, it gives CASSLSLAGGLYPYNEQFF.

The V call is TRBV6-5, the J call TRBJ1-1, with unresolved D. With 4 bases removed from V and 8 bases from J, the gap between germline ends came to 23 bases. Per germline, CDR1 MNHEY and CDR2 SVGAGI. The CDR3 loop spans 16 amino acids. The CDR3 bases are TGTGCCAGCAGTTCGACCTTGACACCGGGAGGAGGAGAAGCTTTCTTT. Translation gives CASSSTLTPGGGEAFF.

The rearrangement uses TRBV15 and TRBJ1-1, with TRBD1 identical over 9 bases. V lost 4 bases and J lost 12; bases outside the gene matches: 9. This CDR3 contains 13 residues. Germline CDR1 reads LNHNV; CDR2 reads YYDKDF (reference sequence). CDR3 coding DNA: TGTGCCACCAGCACCCGGGACAGGGTATTTACTTTCTTT. This gives the protein CATSTRDRVFTFF. The variable domain in full, with the rest retrieved from reference TRBV15 and TRBJ1-1, is DAMVIQNPRYQVTQFGKPVTLSCSQTLNHNVMYWYQQKSSQAPKLLFHYYDKDFNNEADTPDNFQSRRPNTSFCFLDIRSPGLGDTAMYLCATSTRDRVFTFFGQGTRLTVV.

V usage is TRBV28 and J usage is TRBJ1-5; D ambiguous. The germline V and J ends were trimmed by 3 bases and 7 bases, with 13 bases remaining between them. The CDR3 is made up of 14 amino acids. CDR1 is MDHEN and CDR2 is SYDVKM in the germline V gene. This chain's CDR3 is CASSFSGSSQPQHF. DNA of the CDR3: TGTGCCAGCAGTTTTTCGGGATCCTCACAGCCCCAGCATTTT.

The chain uses TRBV5-1 and TRBJ1-1; 10 bases are a match to TRBD1. With V trimmed by 2 bases and J by 3 bases, 7 bases remained unmatched. Germline loops: CDR1 SGHRS, CDR2 YFSETQ. This CDR3 is 16 amino acids long. CDR3 loop: CASSFDRGLLDTEAFF. Written as DNA, the CDR3 is TGCGCCAGCAGCTTCGACAGGGGGCTTTTGGACACTGAAGCTTTCTTT.

CDR3 nucleotides: TGTGCCAGCAGCGCATGGAAGGTGGGCAGCTTAAGTGAAGCTTTCTTT. Encoded protein: CASSAWKVGSLSEAFF. The chain is built from TRBV5-6 and TRBJ1-1; D gene uncertain. Germline V lookup: CDR1 SGHDT, CDR2 YYEEEE. V was clipped by 4 bases and J by 7 bases, with 23 bases between them. CDR3 length: 16 amino acids.

The chain couples TRBV5-1 to TRBJ1-5, with D possibly being TRBD1 (5 bases). The CDR3 has 14 residues. V was pared by 0 bases and J by 4 bases, with 8 bases between. Per the germline V gene, CDR1 is SGHRS and CDR2 is YFSETQ. The CDR3 region is CASSLGGPNQPQHF. CDR3 coding DNA: TGCGCCAGCAGCTTGGGGGGCCCGAATCAGCCCCAGCATTTT.

This chain connects TRBV6-5 to TRBJ2-7, with D possibly TRBD1 on 5 matching bases. CDR3 length equals 15 residues. V was shortened by 0 bases and J by 6 bases, with 15 bases between the two germline ends. Per the germline V gene, CDR1 is MNHEY and CDR2 is SVGAGI. As DNA, the CDR3 is TGTGCCAGCAGTTACTCCGAGGCCCAGGGCTTCGAGCAGTACTTC. Protein: CASSYSEAQGFEQYF.

This clone appeared a few times. The chain has TRBV9 and TRBJ1-6; TRBD1 is a possible D gene (6 bases). V lost 7 bases, J lost 3 bases, and 14 bases lay in between. Per the germline V gene, CDR1 is SGDLS and CDR2 is YYNGEE. The CDR3 totals 15 residues. The CDR3 bases are TGTGCCAGCGGGGAGGGGGATATCTATAATTCACCCCTCCACTTT. Translation gives CASGEGDIYNSPLHF.

The rearrangement uses TRBV30 and TRBJ2-7; TRBD1 is a possible D gene (6 bases). V gave up 1 base and J gave up 0 bases, with 10 bases separating them. CDR3 length: 14 amino acids. The V gene's germline CDR1 is GTSNPN and CDR2 SVGIG (reference sequence). As DNA, the CDR3 is TGTGCCTGGAGTGCCACAGGGCCCTCCTACGAGCAGTACTTC. It yields the protein CAWSATGPSYEQYF.

The rearrangement uses TRBV28 and TRBJ1-3, with a possible D match to TRBD1 (5 bases). The CDR3 runs to 15 residues. V shed 2 bases and J shed 0 bases, with 8 bases lying between them. Germline assignment: CDR1 MDHEN and CDR2 SYDVKM. CDR3 loop: CASSLDRYSGNTIYF. CDR3 DNA: TGTGCCAGCAGTTTAGACAGATACTCTGGAAACACCATATATTTT. The full variable domain, rest sourced from reference TRBV28 and TRBJ1-3, is DVKVTQSSRYLVKRTGEKVFLECVQDMDHENMFWYRQDPGLGLRLIYFSYDVKMKEKGDIPEGYSVSREKKERFSLILESASTNQTSMYLCASSLDRYSGNTIYFGEGSWLTVV.

This clone occurred a few times. V is TRBV28 and J is TRBJ2-3; 9 bases are shared with TRBD2. The CDR3 spans 12 residues. The germline V gene encodes CDR1 MDHEN and CDR2 SYDVKM. V was clipped by 9 bases and J by 5 bases; unmatched bases: 3. Written as DNA, the CDR3 is TGTGCCAGTAGCGGGGGTGGAGATACGCAGTATTTT. Translated, it gives CASSGGGDTQYF.

The V call is TRBV27, the J call TRBJ1-2, with 7 bases aligning to TRBD1. Trimming removed 3 bases from V and 8 bases from J; junction bases left unmatched: 6. Germline loops: CDR1 MNHEY, CDR2 SMNVEV (reference sequence). There are 13 residues in the CDR3. CDR3 nucleotide sequence: TGTGCCAGCAGTTTTCAGGGGGGTCAAGGCTACACCTTC. Translation: CASSFQGGQGYTF.

This chain joins TRBV7-8 and TRBJ2-7; tentative D call: TRBD2 (5 bases). With 1 base removed from V and 3 bases from J, the gap between germline ends came to 16 bases. Germline CDR1 reads SGHVS; CDR2 reads FQNEAQ. The CDR3 covers 16 residues. The CDR3 loop is CASSLDPSGNLYEQYF. CDR3 sequence (DNA): TGTGCCAGCAGCTTAGATCCGTCCGGGAACCTCTACGAGCAGTACTTC.

The V and J genes are TRBV28 and TRBJ1-2; TRBD1 matches 9 bases. The CDR3 runs to 15 residues. CDR1 is MDHEN and CDR2 is SYDVKM in the germline V gene. V trimming: 1 base; J trimming: 5 bases; junction bases outside the gene matches: 5. The CDR3 sequence: CASSLYLGTGYGYTF. CDR3 DNA: TGTGCCAGCAGTTTATACCTCGGGACAGGGTATGGCTACACCTTC.

The chain has TRBV7-9 and TRBJ2-7; 7 bases are shared with TRBD1. CDR1 SEHNR and CDR2 FQNEAQ come from the germline V gene (reference sequence). With V trimmed by 3 bases and J by 6 bases, 11 bases remained unmatched. The CDR3 spans 15 residues. CDR3 in DNA: TGTGCCAGCAGCTTCCGACAGGGTGCGGGTTTCGAGCAGTACTTC. This gives the protein CASSFRQGAGFEQYF.

For the CDR3, the DNA is TGTGCCAGCAGTGCCCGGGACAGGGGGGGCATTCAGTACTTC. Translating it yields CASSARDRGGIQYF. This chain links TRBV2 with TRBJ2-4; 11 nucleotides match TRBD1. From germline, CDR1 is SNHLY and CDR2 FYNNEI. J gave up 9 bases and V 4 bases, and 5 bases lay outside the gene matches. The CDR3 spans 14 residues.

The CDR3 sequence is CASSETYRGTDTQYF. The CDR3 region has the DNA TGTGCCAGCAGTGAAACATATCGGGGCACAGATACGCAGTATTTT. This chain joins TRBV2 and TRBJ2-3; D gene uncertain. There are 15 residues in the CDR3. Trimming took off 2 bases at V and 1 base at J, with 10 bases between the two ends. Germline CDR1 reads SNHLY; CDR2 reads FYNNEI.

The DNA for the CDR3 is TGTGCCAGCAGTAGGACAAGGACAGCCGCTAATTCACCCCTCCACTTT. Translation gives CASSRTRTAANSPLHF. V and J are TRBV7-2 and TRBJ1-6; D is perhaps TRBD1 (6 bases). CDR1 is SGHTA, CDR2 FQGNSA, per germline. The CDR3 runs to 16 residues. Trimming pared 6 bases from V and 6 bases from J, leaving 18 bases between.

The genes are TRBV7-3 and TRBJ2-2; D gene unclear. Trimming stripped 1 base from V and 2 bases from J, with 11 bases between. Germline V gene lookup returns CDR1 SGHTA and CDR2 FQGTGA. This CDR3 is 16 amino acids long. The CDR3 DNA is TGTGCCAGCAGCTTAAGGTCCGGTCCTAACACCGGGGAGCTGTTTTTT. It is translated as CASSLRSGPNTGELFF.

CDR3 residues: CATSDFGQGGDEQYF. As DNA, the CDR3 is TGTGCCACCAGTGATTTTGGCCAGGGAGGCGACGAGCAGTACTTC. This rearrangement joins TRBV24-1 to TRBJ2-7, with a weak D call TRBD2 (6 bases). The CDR3 runs 15 residues. Germline assignment: CDR1 KGHDR and CDR2 SFDVKD. Trimming removed 1 base at V and 5 bases at J, with 14 bases between.

Only one count was recorded for this clone. The chain has TRBV4-1 and TRBJ1-2, with 8 positions matching TRBD1. Germline assignment: CDR1 MGHRA and CDR2 YSYEKL. This CDR3 contains 14 residues. Losses at the gene ends were 3 bases for V and 1 base for J; bases not matched to a gene: 1. CDR3 DNA: TGCGCCAGCAGCCATGACAGGGGTAACTATGGCTACACCTTC. It codes for CASSHDRGNYGYTF.

This clone was picked up a small number of times. This chain connects TRBV7-6 to TRBJ2-1, with D uncertain. CDR3 size: 14 residues. V was cut by 2 bases and J by 3 bases, with 8 bases left in between. The germline gives CDR1 SGHVS, CDR2 FNYEAQ. CDR3 sequence reads: CASSLMANYNEQFF. CDR3 in DNA: TGTGCCAGCAGCTTAATGGCAAACTACAATGAGCAGTTCTTC.

The V gene is TRBV28, the J gene TRBJ1-3; D may be TRBD1 (5 bases). CDR1 is MDHEN, CDR2 SYDVKM, per germline. The CDR3 length is 15 residues. Trimming removed 4 bases at V and 2 bases at J, with 12 bases between. The CDR3 DNA reads as TGTGCCAGCAGTTCGAAAGGGACTGCTGGAAACACCATATATTTT. Protein product: CASSSKGTAGNTIYF.

This chain connects TRBV4-2 to TRBJ2-3; 7 nucleotides align to TRBD2. Looked up from germline, CDR1 is LGHNA and CDR2 is YNFKEQ. With V trimmed by 0 bases and J by 1 base, 1 base remained unmatched. The CDR3 is made up of 15 amino acids. The CDR3 loop is CASSQELAGTDTQYF. The CDR3 DNA reads as TGTGCCAGCAGCCAAGAGCTAGCGGGCACAGATACGCAGTATTTT.

The chain uses TRBV5-6 and TRBJ1-5; 7 bases map to TRBD1. Per germline, CDR1 SGHDT and CDR2 YYEEEE. This CDR3 is 15 amino acids long. V shed 4 bases, J shed 6 bases, and the junction held 10 bases outside the gene matches. CDR3 coding DNA: TGTGCCAGCAGCGCCGACAGGGCGGAATCTCAGCCCCAGCATTTT. It translates to CASSADRAESQPQHF.

This clone occurred once. The genes are TRBV4-1 and TRBJ1-1; D uncertain. V lost 1 base, J lost 2 bases, and 8 bases lay in between. The CDR3 totals 14 residues. In germline, CDR1 is MGHRA, CDR2 YSYEKL. The CDR3 reads CASSQVGRNTEAFF. The CDR3 bases are TGCGCCAGCAGCCAAGTGGGCAGAAACACTGAAGCTTTCTTT.

The chain combines TRBV11-3 with TRBJ1-2, with 7 bases identical to TRBD1. CDR1 is SGHNT, CDR2 YENEEA, per germline. The J segment lost 5 bases and the V segment lost 4 bases, leaving 4 bases of the junction unmatched. This CDR3 is built from 13 residues. The CDR3 DNA reads as TGTGCCAGCAGCTGGGGACAGAGATATGGCTACACCTTC. Its protein is CASSWGQRYGYTF.

The chain couples TRBV6-6 to TRBJ1-1, with D possibly matching TRBD1 (6 bases). The V gene lost 10 bases and the J gene lost 5 bases, with 20 bases spanning the gap. This CDR3 is 14 amino acids long. Germline V lookup: CDR1 MNHNY, CDR2 SVGAGI (reference sequence). CDR3 nucleotide sequence: TGTGCCATCAACTTAGGGGGGGAGGGAACTGAAGCTTTCTTT. Its protein product is CAINLGGEGTEAFF.